A selection of T cell receptor beta chains follows, all from one sample in a study of PD-L1 blockade in urothelial cancer. Sequenced by immunoSEQ multiplex PCR; TCRdb stores in-frame clones only, minus some. The sample lists 55,000 to 80,000 clones, about 76% occurring once. Sequencing was performed on PBMCs, taken around atezolizumab (anti-PD-L1) treatment. Source of these receptors: a man between 65 and 85 years old with urothelial cancer. Each CDR3 is given with its conserved first and last residue. A D gene is named only where the DNA matches it firmly. The size field is filled for only some rows; it gives once, few, many or a size class.

>-|-|TRBJ1-4|TRBV10-3
TGTGCCATCAGTGATGGGAGAACAACTAATGAAAAACTGTTTTTT
CAISDGRTTNEKLFF
>-|-|TRBJ1-2|TRBV18
TGTGCCAGCTCAGCGGCGCGGAATGGCTACACCTTC
CASSAARNGYTF
>few|-|TRBJ1-2|TRBV7-2
TGTGCCAGCAGCTTAGCGCCGGGGGGCGGAGGGGGCTACACCTTC
CASSLAPGGGGGYTF
>-|TRBD2|TRBJ2-7|TRBV11-2
TGTGCCAGCAGCCCCGAGACTAGCGTGGCTTACGAGCAGTACTTC
CASSPETSVAYEQYF
>-|TRBD2|TRBJ2-7|TRBV5-1
TGCGCCAGCAGCTCCGGACTAGCGGGAGGCGAGCAGTACTTC
CASSSGLAGGEQYF
>-|TRBD1|TRBJ1-2|TRBV4-1
TGCGCCAGCAGCCTCAAGGAGGGGGCAGACTATGGCTACACCTTC
CASSLKEGADYGYTF
>-|TRBD2|TRBJ2-1|TRBV28
TGTGCCAGCAGCGGTCCGGGACTAGGCTCCTACAATGAGCAGTTCTTC
CASSGPGLGSYNEQFF
>once|TRBD2|TRBJ2-7|TRBV5-6
TGTGCCAGCAGCCGGGCGGGAGGGCTCTACGAGCAGTACTTC
CASSRAGGLYEQYF
>-|TRBD1|TRBJ2-2|TRBV4-1
TGCGCCAGCAGCCAAGACCCACGGACAGGGCTGAACACCGGGGAGCTGTTTTTT
CASSQDPRTGLNTGELFF
>-|-|TRBJ2-3|TRBV29-1
TGCAGCGTTGAAGCTGGACAGCCTTTCACAGATACGCAGTATTTT
CSVEAGQPFTDTQYF
>-|TRBD2|TRBJ2-7|TRBV28
TGTGCCAGCAGTCCACCTAGCGGGAGGGGATCCTACGAGCAGTACTTC
CASSPPSGRGSYEQYF
>-|-|TRBJ1-4|TRBV4-1
TGCGCCAGCAGCCAACCCGGACTTCGGGAAAAACTGTTTTTT
CASSQPGLREKLFF
>once|TRBD2|TRBJ2-5|TRBV28
TGTGCCAGCAGCCCGACTAGCGGGATGGGAGAGACCCAGTACTTC
CASSPTSGMGETQYF
>-|TRBD1|TRBJ1-4|TRBV25-1
TGTGCCAGCAGGGATGGACAGGGCCATGAAAAACTGTTTTTT
CASRDGQGHEKLFF
>-|-|TRBJ2-2|TRBV25-1
TGTGCCAGCAGTGAGCCCACAGGGAGACCGACCTACACCGGGGAGCTGTTTTTT
CASSEPTGRPTYTGELFF
>-|-|TRBJ1-5|TRBV19
TGTGCCAGTAGTATAGCCCACGTGGCGGGTCAGCCCCAGCATTTT
CASSIAHVAGQPQHF
>-|TRBD1|TRBJ2-1|TRBV18
TGTGCCAGCTCACCCACAGGGGCGAGGGGTTGGAATGAGCAGTTCTTC
CASSPTGARGWNEQFF
>-|TRBD2|TRBJ2-1|TRBV7-7
TGTGCTAGCAGCTTAGCGGGAGGGCCTAGTGTCAATGAGCAGTTCTTC
CASSLAGGPSVNEQFF
>-|TRBD2|TRBJ2-3|TRBV5-1
TGCGCCAGCAGCTTGGGACTAGCGGGAGGACAAACTAGCACAGATACGCAGTATTTT
CASSLGLAGGQTSTDTQYF
>-|-|TRBJ2-7|TRBV4-1
TGCGCCAGCAGCCAATTCCTTGCGGGGGAGCAGTACTTC
CASSQFLAGEQYF
>-|-|TRBJ2-3|TRBV5-5
TGTGCCAGCAGCTTGGACGTGGGAGGTTCCCCAGATACGCAGTATTTT
CASSLDVGGSPDTQYF
>-|-|TRBJ2-7|TRBV11-2
TGTGCCAGCAGCTTAGACGGGACTCAATACGAGCAGTACTTC
CASSLDGTQYEQYF
>once|TRBD2|TRBJ2-3|TRBV12-5
TGTGCTAGTGTGGGGGCTAGCGGGACAGATACGCAGTATTTT
CASVGASGTDTQYF
>-|-|TRBJ1-1|TRBV28
TGTGCCAGCAGTTTCCGGAACACTGAAGCTTTCTTT
CASSFRNTEAFF
>-|-|TRBJ1-1|TRBV7-9
TGTGCCAGCAGCTTAGGCCGCAGGGGATCGACTGAAGCTTTCTTT
CASSLGRRGSTEAFF
>-|TRBD2|TRBJ2-7|TRBV19
TGTGCCACCCAGTCGAGGGGAAGCGGGACTAGCGGGGTCTCCTACGAGCAGTACTTC
CATQSRGSGTSGVSYEQYF
>once|-|TRBJ2-1|TRBV7-8
TGTGCCAGCAGCTTGGTTAGCTACAATGAGCAGTTCTTC
CASSLVSYNEQFF
>-|TRBD2|TRBJ2-1|TRBV10-3
TGTGCCATCAGCCAGATAGCGGGAGGCGGAAATGAGCAGTTCTTC
CAISQIAGGGNEQFF
>-|TRBD2|TRBJ2-1|TRBV19
TGTGCCAGTAGTACCTCCCCTAGCGGGAGGCGGTACAATGAGCAGTTCTTC
CASSTSPSGRRYNEQFF
>-|-|TRBJ2-3|TRBV4-2
TGTGCCAGCAGCCAAGATCGAGAGGAGGTAGATACGCAGTATTTT
CASSQDREEVDTQYF
>once|-|TRBJ1-5|TRBV12-5
TGTGCTAGTGGTTTGTCCCGGGACATCCAGCCTCAGCCCCAGCATTTT
CASGLSRDIQPQPQHF
>-|TRBD1|TRBJ1-1|TRBV7-9
TGTGCCAGCAGTGATCCTCCGGGACAGGGGAACACTGAAGCTTTCTTT
CASSDPPGQGNTEAFF
>few|-|TRBJ1-1|TRBV11-1
TGTGCCAGCAGTTACCGGGACACAAACACTGAAGCTTTCTTT
CASSYRDTNTEAFF
>-|-|TRBJ2-1|TRBV10-2
TGCGCCAGCAGGGAATTAGGGGTCGGTGAGCAGTTCTTC
CASRELGVGEQFF
>-|-|TRBJ1-2|TRBV6-6
TGTGCCAGCACGCGGATAGGAGGCTACACCTTC
CASTRIGGYTF
>-|-|TRBJ2-1|TRBV10-1
TGCGCCAGCAGTGAGAGGATAGCGTCGTACAATGAGCAGTTCTTC
CASSERIASYNEQFF
>-|TRBD2|TRBJ2-5|TRBV30
TGTGCCTGGAGTGCGGGGGGAGAGACCCAGTACTTC
CAWSAGGETQYF
>-|TRBD1|TRBJ2-3|TRBV10-1
TGCGCCAGCAGCCCTCTACAGGGGGGCGGCACAGATACGCAGTATTTT
CASSPLQGGGTDTQYF
>few|TRBD1|TRBJ1-1|TRBV20-1
TGCAGTGCTAGGGACAGGGGTGAAGCTTTCTTT
CSARDRGEAFF
>-|-|TRBJ2-3|TRBV19
TGTGCCAGTAATGCTAGGGGATCGGTCACAGATACGCAGTATTTT
CASNARGSVTDTQYF
>-|TRBD2|TRBJ2-7|TRBV6-5
TGTGCCAGCAGTTTTGGGGGAGGGTCCCTTTCCTACGAGCAGTACTTC
CASSFGGGSLSYEQYF
>once|TRBD1|TRBJ1-2|TRBV11-2
TGTGCCAGCAGCTCTAAGACAGGGCCCTATGGCTACACCTTC
CASSSKTGPYGYTF
>-|TRBD2|TRBJ2-7|TRBV19
TGTGCCAGTAGTATAGAACTAGCGGGAGCCGAGCAGTACTTC
CASSIELAGAEQYF
>-|TRBD1|TRBJ2-3|TRBV10-3
TGTGCCATCAGCCTTGGACAGGGTAGGACAGATACGCAGTATTTT
CAISLGQGRTDTQYF
>-|-|TRBJ2-3|TRBV28
TGTGCCAGCAGCCCCCCCCTCGCCAGGGTGTTCACAGATACGCAGTATTTT
CASSPPLARVFTDTQYF
>-|-|TRBJ1-2|TRBV9
TGTGCCAGCAGCGTAGTTGAGCAGGGATGGGGTTTAAGTGACGGCTACACCTTC
CASSVVEQGWGLSDGYTF
>-|-|TRBJ2-1|TRBV14
TGTGCCAGCAGCCCTCGGGACATTTACAATGAGCAGTTCTTC
CASSPRDIYNEQFF
>-|-|TRBJ2-1|TRBV4-1
TGCGCCAGCAGCCTACCAGACAGGTACCTTCACAATGAGCAGTTCTTC
CASSLPDRYLHNEQFF
>-|TRBD1|TRBJ2-5|TRBV5-4
TGTGCCAGCAGCTTGGGTGGGACAGGGTTGGAGACCCAGTACTTC
CASSLGGTGLETQYF
>few|-|TRBJ1-1|TRBV6-5
TGTGCCACCCGGCGGGAGACAAACAACGCTGAAGCTTTCTTT
CATRRETNNAEAFF
>-|-|TRBJ1-2|TRBV6-5
TGTGCCAGCAGTAGGCCCGGGACATCCCTCGGGGGCTACACCTTC
CASSRPGTSLGGYTF
>-|-|TRBJ2-6|TRBV29-1
TGCAGCGTTGAGACAGCTCGACGCCCCTCTGGGGCCAACGTCCTGACTTTC
CSVETARRPSGANVLTF
>-|TRBD2|TRBJ2-3|TRBV7-2
TGTGCCAGCAGCTCCGCTAACAGCGGGAGAGATACGCAGTATTTT
CASSSANSGRDTQYF
>-|-|TRBJ2-3|TRBV2
TGTGCCAGCAGTGAAGTAAGCACTAGCACAGATACGCAGTATTTT
CASSEVSTSTDTQYF
>-|-|TRBJ1-2|TRBV29-1
TGCAGCGTTGACGGGCAGGGGTTTGGTGGCTACACCTTC
CSVDGQGFGGYTF
>-|TRBD1|TRBJ2-7|TRBV6-1
TGTGCCAGCTGGACAGGGCTTCGGGAGCAGTACTTC
CASWTGLREQYF
>-|-|TRBJ1-3|TRBV2
TGTGCCAGCAGTCCCTCAGACAGCTCTGGAAACACCATATATTTT
CASSPSDSSGNTIYF